Each of the 19 T cell receptor beta chains below was sequenced from the same sample in a study of T cell responses to AZD1222 COVID-19 vaccine. The table came from immunoSEQ multiplex PCR; TCRdb's copy has only in-frame clones and leaves some out. This repertoire shows roughly 130,000 clones, approximately 85% found once; its top ten account for approximately 8%. The sample here was peripheral blood, taken on day 0 of AZD1222 vaccination. Receptors originate from an adult in good health.

The table lists this clone with a count of one. CDR3 amino acids: CASSLMGNQPQHF. The CDR3 nucleotides are TGTGCCAGCAGTTTAATGGGCAATCAGCCCCAGCATTTT. The chain recombines TRBV27 with TRBJ1-5; D is unclear. Trimming removed 2 bases at V and 2 bases at J, with 4 bases between. This CDR3 region has 13 residues. Germline V CDR1 and CDR2: MNHEY, SMNVEV (reference sequence).

The rearrangement uses TRBV7-9 and TRBJ2-1, with a tentative D call TRBD2 (5 bases). The CDR3 is 15 residues long. The V end lost 7 bases, the J end lost 14 bases, and 27 bases lay between the germline ends. The germline V gene encodes CDR1 SEHNR and CDR2 FQNEAQ (reference sequence). CDR3 in DNA: TGTGCCAGCAACGCCCCCGGCCAGCGGAGTAACCGGGAGTTCTTC. This sequence encodes CASNAPGQRSNREFF.

This clone was detected once. CDR3 in amino acids: CASSSGQGAFGYTF. CDR3 nucleotides: TGTGCCAGCAGCTCAGGACAGGGGGCTTTTGGCTACACCTTC. J is TRBJ1-2 and V is TRBV9; the match to TRBD1 covers 11 bases. This CDR3 is built from 14 residues. Trimming at V came to 4 bases and at J to 7 bases, leaving 6 bases not matched to a gene. Germline V gene lookup returns CDR1 SGDLS and CDR2 YYNGEE.

The chain links TRBV25-1 to TRBJ1-1; D not resolved. The CDR3 extends over 13 amino acids. Germline V gene lookup returns CDR1 MGHDK and CDR2 SYGVNS. V was clipped by 7 bases and J by 2 bases, with 11 bases between them. The DNA for the CDR3 is TGTGCCAGCAACGGTTTGGGAAACACTGAAGCTTTCTTT. Translation: CASNGLGNTEAFF.

The chain employs TRBV19 and TRBJ2-7; D is perhaps TRBD1 or TRBD2 (6 bases each). Germline V gene data show CDR1 as LNHDA and CDR2 as SQIVND (reference sequence). Trimming left V 5 bases short and J 0 bases short, with 17 bases between. The CDR3 loop spans 16 amino acids. CDR3 in amino acids: CASSLDYREASYEQYF. The CDR3 coding sequence is TGTGCCAGTAGTCTCGATTACAGGGAGGCCTCCTACGAGCAGTACTTC.

The rearrangement joins TRBV6-5 to TRBJ1-1; 7 positions match TRBD1. V dropped 6 bases and J dropped 6; count of bases not matched to a gene: 7. Germline loops: CDR1 MNHEY, CDR2 SVGAGI. This CDR3 has 13 amino acids. CDR3 amino acids: CASRPRGRAEAFF. As DNA, the CDR3 is TGTGCCAGCAGGCCCAGGGGGAGGGCTGAAGCTTTCTTT.

The CDR3 loop is CASSPDRGDANSPLHF. Here the CDR3 DNA reads TGCGCCAGCAGCCCGGACAGGGGAGACGCAAATTCACCCCTCCACTTT. The rearrangement joins TRBV5-1 to TRBJ1-6; TRBD1 aligns across 9 bases. Germline V gene data show CDR1 as SGHRS and CDR2 as YFSETQ. V lost 4 bases, J lost 7 bases, and 9 bases stayed unmatched. This CDR3 has 16 amino acids. The full variable domain, completed using reference TRBV5-1 and TRBJ1-6, is KAGVTQTPRYLIKTRGQQVTLSCSPISGHRSVSWYQQTPGQGLQFLFEYFSETQRNKGNFPGRFSGRQFSNSRSEMNVSTLELGDSALYLCASSPDRGDANSPLHFGNGTRLTVT.

The chain has TRBV3-1 (or the pseudogene TRBV3-2) and TRBJ2-7; a possible D gene is TRBD2 (6 bases). The CDR3 spans 15 residues. The germline V gene has CDR1 LGHDT and CDR2 YNNKEL (reference sequence). V shed 2 bases and J shed 7 bases, with 18 bases lying between them. The CDR3 sequence is CASSQTVRGLREQYF. In DNA, the CDR3 is TGTGCCAGCAGCCAAACCGTTCGGGGACTTAGGGAGCAGTACTTC.

This clone was observed once. The chain couples TRBV19 to TRBJ2-3, with 7 bases matching TRBD2. The CDR3 has 17 residues. Germline-derived CDR1 and CDR2 are LNHDA and SQIVND (reference sequence). V gave up 5 bases and J gave up 0 bases; unmatched junction bases: 11. CDR3 protein: CASSWRDGGSSTDTQYF. The CDR3 bases are TGTGCCAGTAGTTGGAGAGACGGGGGGTCTAGCACAGATACGCAGTATTTT.

This clone was picked up one time. The V and J genes are TRBV5-1 and TRBJ2-2; D is uncertain. Trimming cost V 0 bases and J 2 bases, with 8 bases left between them. Germline values: CDR1 SGHRS, CDR2 YFSETQ. The CDR3 covers 15 residues. The chain's CDR3 is CASSLDELNTGELFF. The CDR3 DNA reads as TGCGCCAGCAGCTTGGACGAACTTAACACCGGGGAGCTGTTTTTT.

The rearrangement uses TRBV19 and TRBJ1-3, with D hard to call. Germline V gene sequence: CDR1 LNHDA, CDR2 SQIVND (reference sequence). V lost 0 bases and J 4 bases, leaving 13 bases between the germline ends. This CDR3 contains 16 residues. This CDR3 reads CASSIDRGAGGNTIYF. The CDR3 coding sequence is TGTGCCAGTAGTATAGATCGCGGCGCGGGGGGAAACACCATATATTTT.

The J gene is TRBJ2-5, the V gene TRBV5-4; TRBD1 matches at 11 bases. CDR3 size: 16 residues. J gave up 4 bases and V 4 bases, and 9 bases lay outside the gene matches. Germline CDR1 reads SGHNT; CDR2 reads YYREEE (reference sequence). The CDR3 spells CASSLKGQGARETQYF. The DNA for the CDR3 is TGTGCCAGCAGCCTAAAAGGACAGGGGGCGAGAGAGACCCAGTACTTC.

The chain employs TRBV19 and TRBJ1-6; D is uncertain. The CDR3 is 15 residues long. Per germline, CDR1 LNHDA and CDR2 SQIVND (reference sequence). The ends were cut back, 3 bases at V and 4 bases at J, with 10 bases in the middle. CDR3 coding DNA: TGTGCCAGTAGTATGAGACATGATTATAATTCACCCCTCCACTTT. It yields the protein CASSMRHDYNSPLHF.

The chain employs TRBV6-2 or TRBV6-3 and TRBJ2-7, with 8 bases fitting TRBD2. Germline CDR1 reads MNHEY; CDR2 reads SVGEGT. The J segment lost 2 bases and the V segment lost 5 bases, leaving 8 bases of the junction unmatched. The CDR3 runs 15 residues. The CDR3 spells CASSLLTSGPYEQYF. In DNA form, the CDR3 reads TGTGCCAGCAGTCTCCTAACTAGCGGTCCCTACGAGCAGTACTTC.

The chain combines TRBV3-1 (or the pseudogene TRBV3-2) with TRBJ1-2; a weak D match, TRBD1 (5 bases). The V end was cut by 1 base, the J end by 5 bases, with 8 bases between. Germline V gives CDR1 LGHDT, CDR2 YNNKEL (reference sequence). CDR3 length: 13 amino acids. The CDR3: CASSQAGVYGYTF. CDR3 DNA sequence: TGTGCCAGCAGCCAAGCGGGGGTGTATGGCTACACCTTC.

The genes are TRBV15 and TRBJ2-7; a possible D gene is TRBD2 (5 bases). The ends were cut back, 4 bases at V and 7 bases at J, with 14 bases in the middle. Germline V gene sequence: CDR1 LNHNV, CDR2 YYDKDF (reference sequence). This CDR3 region has 13 residues. The DNA for the CDR3 is TGTGCCACCAGCACCGGGATCACGGGGGAGCAGTACTTC. This sequence encodes CATSTGITGEQYF.

The V call is TRBV6-5, the J call TRBJ1-1, with 10 bases identical to TRBD1. Germline CDR1 is MNHEY and CDR2 is SVGAGI. The CDR3 is 14 amino acids. V trimming: 6 bases; J trimming: 6 bases; junction bases outside the gene matches: 7. CDR3 in amino acids: CASSLGQGSAEAFF. For the CDR3, the DNA is TGTGCCAGCAGCCTGGGACAGGGGAGCGCTGAAGCTTTCTTT.

The chain has TRBV19 and TRBJ2-5, with 7 bases lining up with TRBD1. CDR3 length equals 15 residues. J gave up 0 bases and V 3 bases, and 4 bases lay outside the gene matches. The germline CDR1 and CDR2 sequences are LNHDA and SQIVND (reference sequence). The CDR3 DNA reads TGTGCCAGTAGTATGGGACAGCCTTACCAAGAGACCCAGTACTTC. This gives the protein CASSMGQPYQETQYF.

The chain joins TRBV2 to TRBJ1-6; possibly TRBD1 for D (5 bases). Germline-derived CDR1 and CDR2 are SNHLY and FYNNEI. CDR3 length: 13 amino acids. Trimming cost V 9 bases and J 10 bases, with 16 bases left between them. The DNA of the CDR3 is TGTGCCAGTGGGGCAGGGTTCGAGTCACCCCTCCACTTT. This sequence encodes CASGAGFESPLHF.